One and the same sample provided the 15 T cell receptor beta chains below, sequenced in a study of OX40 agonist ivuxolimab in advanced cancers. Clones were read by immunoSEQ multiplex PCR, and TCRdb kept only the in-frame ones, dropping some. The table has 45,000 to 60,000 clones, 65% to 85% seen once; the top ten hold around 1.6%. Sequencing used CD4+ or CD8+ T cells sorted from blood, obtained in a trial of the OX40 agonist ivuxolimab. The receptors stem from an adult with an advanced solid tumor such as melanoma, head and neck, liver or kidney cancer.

The CDR3 here is CASSFDQTYQETQYF. In nucleotides, the CDR3 is TGTGCCAGCAGCTTCGACCAAACGTACCAAGAGACCCAGTACTTC. The chain carries TRBV5-6 and TRBJ2-5; unclear D gene. Germline CDR1 is SGHDT and CDR2 is YYEEEE. Deletions cut 2 bases from V and 0 bases from J, with 11 bases between. CDR3 length: 15 amino acids.

CDR3 in amino acids: CASSITTGQPQHF. As DNA, the CDR3 is TGTGCCAGCAGTATTACCACAGGGCAGCCCCAGCATTTT. This chain connects TRBV7-2 to TRBJ1-5; D is possibly TRBD1 (6 bases). Germline values: CDR1 SGHTA, CDR2 FQGNSA. The CDR3 has 13 amino acids. Trimming removed 6 bases from V and 7 bases from J, with 13 bases in between.

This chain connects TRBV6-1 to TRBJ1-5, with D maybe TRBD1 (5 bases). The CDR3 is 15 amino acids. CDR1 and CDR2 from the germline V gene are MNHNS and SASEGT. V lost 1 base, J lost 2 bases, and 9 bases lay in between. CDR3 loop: CASSEEGWGNQPQHF. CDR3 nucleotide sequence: TGTGCCAGCAGTGAAGAGGGGTGGGGCAATCAGCCCCAGCATTTT.

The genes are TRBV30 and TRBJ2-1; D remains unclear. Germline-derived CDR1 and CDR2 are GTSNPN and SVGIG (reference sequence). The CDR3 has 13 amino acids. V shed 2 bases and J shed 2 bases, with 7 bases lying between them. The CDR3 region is CAWSRGTYNEQFF. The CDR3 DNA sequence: TGTGCCTGGAGTCGAGGTACCTACAATGAGCAGTTCTTC.

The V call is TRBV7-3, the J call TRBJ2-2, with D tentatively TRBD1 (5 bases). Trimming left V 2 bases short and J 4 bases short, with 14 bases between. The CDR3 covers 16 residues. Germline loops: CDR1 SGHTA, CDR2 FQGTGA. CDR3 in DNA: TGTGCCAGCAGCTTATGGGGCGGATCGAGCACCGGGGAGCTGTTTTTT. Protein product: CASSLWGGSSTGELFF.

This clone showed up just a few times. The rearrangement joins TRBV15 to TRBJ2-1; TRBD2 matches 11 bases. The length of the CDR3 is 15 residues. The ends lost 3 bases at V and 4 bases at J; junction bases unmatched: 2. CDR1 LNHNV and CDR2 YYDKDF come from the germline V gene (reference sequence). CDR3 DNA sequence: TGTGCCACCAGCAGCCCTAGCGGGGGGTACAATGAGCAGTTCTTC. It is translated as CATSSPSGGYNEQFF.

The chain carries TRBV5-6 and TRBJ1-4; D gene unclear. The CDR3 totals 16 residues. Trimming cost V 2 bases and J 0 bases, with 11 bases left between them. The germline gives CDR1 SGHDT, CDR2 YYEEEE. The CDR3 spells CASSFLTDPTNEKLFF. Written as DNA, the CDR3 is TGTGCCAGCAGCTTTCTGACCGACCCAACTAATGAAAAACTGTTTTTT.

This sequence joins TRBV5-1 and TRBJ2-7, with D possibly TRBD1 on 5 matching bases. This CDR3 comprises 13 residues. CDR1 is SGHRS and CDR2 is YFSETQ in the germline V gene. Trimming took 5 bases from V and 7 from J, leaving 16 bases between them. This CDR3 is CASSSKDTGEQYF. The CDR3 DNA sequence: TGCGCCAGCAGTTCCAAGGACACCGGGGAGCAGTACTTC.

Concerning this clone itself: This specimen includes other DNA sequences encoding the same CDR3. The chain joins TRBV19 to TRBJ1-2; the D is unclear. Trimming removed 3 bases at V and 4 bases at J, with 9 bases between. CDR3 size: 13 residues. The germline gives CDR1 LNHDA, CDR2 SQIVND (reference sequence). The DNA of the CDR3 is TGTGCCAGTAGTATCGAGGCCCGCTATGGCTACACCTTC. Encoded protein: CASSIEARYGYTF.

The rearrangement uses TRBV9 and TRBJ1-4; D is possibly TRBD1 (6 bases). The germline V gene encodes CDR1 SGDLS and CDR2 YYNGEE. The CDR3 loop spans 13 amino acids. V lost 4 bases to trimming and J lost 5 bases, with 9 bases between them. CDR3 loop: CASSFGQNEKLFF. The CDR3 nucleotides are TGTGCCAGCAGCTTCGGACAGAATGAAAAACTGTTTTTT.

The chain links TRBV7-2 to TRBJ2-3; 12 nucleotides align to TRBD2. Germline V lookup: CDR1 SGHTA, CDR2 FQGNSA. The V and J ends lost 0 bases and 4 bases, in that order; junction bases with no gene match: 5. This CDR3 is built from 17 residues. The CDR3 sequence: CASSLALAGGPSDTQYF. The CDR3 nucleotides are TGTGCCAGCAGCTTAGCCCTAGCGGGGGGGCCGTCAGATACGCAGTATTTT.

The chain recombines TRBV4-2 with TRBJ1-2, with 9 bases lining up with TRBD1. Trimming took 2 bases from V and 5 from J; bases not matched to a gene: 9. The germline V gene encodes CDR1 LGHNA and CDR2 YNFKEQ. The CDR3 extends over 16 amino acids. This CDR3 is CASSQRLATGGYGYTF. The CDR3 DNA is TGTGCCAGCAGCCAAAGGCTCGCGACAGGGGGGTATGGCTACACCTTC.

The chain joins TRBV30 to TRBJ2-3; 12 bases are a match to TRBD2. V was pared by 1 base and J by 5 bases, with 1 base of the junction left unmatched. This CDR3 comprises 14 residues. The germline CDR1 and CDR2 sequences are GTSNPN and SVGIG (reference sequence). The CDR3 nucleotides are TGTGCCTGGAGTGCGGGACTAGCGGGAGATACGCAGTATTTT. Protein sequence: CAWSAGLAGDTQYF.

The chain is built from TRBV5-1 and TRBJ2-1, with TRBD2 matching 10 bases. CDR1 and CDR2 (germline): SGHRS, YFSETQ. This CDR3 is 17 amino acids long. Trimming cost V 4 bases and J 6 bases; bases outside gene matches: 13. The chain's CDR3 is CASSPIAGGGSSNEQFF. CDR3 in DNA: TGCGCCAGCAGCCCGATAGCGGGAGGAGGGTCGTCCAATGAGCAGTTCTTC.

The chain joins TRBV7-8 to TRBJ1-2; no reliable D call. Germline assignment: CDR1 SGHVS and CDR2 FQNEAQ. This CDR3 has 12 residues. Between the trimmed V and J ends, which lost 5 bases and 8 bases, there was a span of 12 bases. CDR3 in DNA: TGTGCCAGCAGCGATCGCCTGGGCGGCTACACCTTC. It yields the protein CASSDRLGGYTF.